This T cell receptor beta chain derives from a study of metastatic and nonmetastatic thyroid tumors (TCRdb year 2020). For context, the study as a whole: Repertoires were compared across peripheral blood and tumor or nodule tissue samples from malignant and benign thyroid patients. Paper-wide results and their limitations: TCR beta diversity was reported as significantly higher in malignant tumors than in benign nodules, in both blood and tumor samples.

Before undergoing thyroid surgery, none of the patients had been given any kind of treatment. Patient clinical samples collected from about 2011 to 2018 were retrospectively analysed using T-cell receptor beta sequencing. CDR1 and CDR2, per the germline V gene (reference sequence), are LGHDT and YNNKEL. From the cysteine up to the phenylalanine, the CDR3 has a length of 18 residues. Only the CDR3 region is kept as DNA, spanning 54 bases read in frame from base 1. This clone has just one count. Which antigen it targets is not known. One end of the junction is discordant with germline, which a read error may explain. The identical CDR3 is also encoded by other nucleotide sequences in the sample. The method was PCR. Sequenced using an Illumina HiSeq 4000. High-throughput sequencing was used to profile the TCR beta-chain CDR3 region of each patient. Per the authors' processing: A classifier to discriminate distant-metastatic papillary thyroid cancer patients was built from CDR3 differences across clinicopathological groups. The Shannon index was used to assess repertoire diversity, and the Morisita-Horn index was used to assess tumor-blood repertoire similarity. TCRdb cleaned the public reads at Q25 with fastp, built clones with MiXCR and kept in-frame beta chains. These V and J calls derive from TCRdb rather than the authors' analysis. The sample yields some 40,000 clones; approximately 17% were counted once. The ten largest clonotypes hold roughly 15% of the sample.

Sequenced sample: tumor tissue. The receptor was isolated from a female donor with papillary thyroid cancer or a benign thyroid nodule (not recorded which). Some clones in this sample may be carry-over from other donors' samples. The sequence links TRBV3-1 to TRBJ2-3, with no confidently assigned D gene. The nucleotides read TGTGCCAGCAGCCCACCTCCGGCTAGTGGGCGACTCACAGATACGCAGTATTTC. It translates as CASSPPPASGRLTDTQYF.